This paragraph covers one T cell receptor (beta chain) sequence. Its matching antigen is unknown. During cDNA synthesis, UMIs that each contained a 6-nucleotide sample barcode were added by means of template switching. From its re-call of the 5' RACE reads, TCRdb lists each CDR3 protein once, without DNA. The sample table sets out 140,000 to 150,000 distinct CDR3 sequences. These data belong to a study of monozygotic twins with inflammatory bowel disease. Study findings and constraints: A single strong clonotype or signal linked to IBD was not supported.

The CDR3 has 17 residues. The germline V gene has CDR1 MNHEY and CDR2 SVGAGI. The sequenced material came from blood. The gene calls are TRBV6-5 and TRBJ1-5. This receptor was identified in a human donor with ulcerative colitis or Crohn's disease, or a healthy co-twin of an affected twin (not recorded which). The CDR3 spells CASSYSPGGYSNQPQHF.